The present entry profiles one T cell receptor (beta chain) with its context. The entry originates in a study of shared clonotypes between healthy human individuals. This CDR3 has 15 residues. J was trimmed by 7 bases and V by 2 bases; bases with no gene match: 6. Germline values: CDR1 SGHNT, CDR2 YENEEA. Only in-frame clones appear in the TCRdb table, and some are missing; sequencing was by immunoSEQ multiplex PCR. The data hold 980,000 or so clones, with approximately 80% observed a single time. Sequencing was carried out using memory CD4+ T cells sorted from blood. Sample subset: CD45RA-negative fraction. The TCR originated in a man aged 18 to 29 in good health. The chain carries TRBV11-3 and TRBJ2-1; 9 bases match TRBD2. The CDR3 DNA reads TGTGCCAGCAGCTTAACAGCGGGGGGAGGTAATGAGCAGTTCTTC. This codes for CASSLTAGGGNEQFF.